A single sample gave rise to the 17 T cell receptor beta chains below, sequenced in a study of graft-versus-host responses after intestinal transplantation. No antigen has been identified for these receptors. This table comes from immunoSEQ multiplex PCR, and its TCRdb copy is limited to in-frame clones, with some not included. In the table there are roughly 120,000 clones, around nine tenths of which are singletons. Material: unstimulated CD4+ T cells sorted from spleen or lymph node cells, obtained before intestinal transplant. The receptor set was obtained from a human donor who received an intestinal transplant.

The CDR3 region is CASSQDWGDGQETQYF. The DNA of the CDR3 is TGCGCCAGCAGCCAAGATTGGGGGGACGGGCAAGAGACCCAGTACTTC. The chain recombines TRBV4-3 with TRBJ2-5; D possibly corresponds to TRBD2 (6 bases). The length of the CDR3 is 16 residues. Germline lookup yields CDR1 LGHNA and CDR2 YSLEER. Trimming took 0 bases from V and 2 from J, leaving 13 bases between them.

For this clone: The same CDR3 is also encoded by other DNA sequences in this sample. The chain recombines TRBV28 with TRBJ2-7; TRBD1 might be the D (5 bases). Germline V gene lookup returns CDR1 MDHEN and CDR2 SYDVKM. CDR3 length equals 13 residues. Trimming removed 8 bases from V and 2 bases from J, with 13 bases in between. CDR3: CASALGRTYEQYF. The CDR3 DNA is TGTGCCAGCGCTTTGGGGCGGACCTACGAGCAGTACTTC.

The genes are TRBV15 and TRBJ2-3, with D possibly TRBD2 on 5 matching bases. The V gene lost 0 bases and the J gene lost 0 bases, with 19 bases spanning the gap. This CDR3 is 19 amino acids long. Per the germline V gene, CDR1 is LNHNV and CDR2 is YYDKDF (reference sequence). This CDR3 is CATSRDRDYIVRSTDTQYF. In DNA form, the CDR3 reads TGTGCCACCAGCAGAGATCGTGACTACATCGTCCGGAGCACAGATACGCAGTATTTT.

This clone showed up just once. The sample contains more than one DNA sequence encoding this CDR3. The gene calls are TRBV30 and TRBJ2-3, with a possible D match to TRBD2 (5 bases). The length of the CDR3 is 12 residues. V was shortened by 0 bases and J by 4 bases, with 5 bases between the two germline ends. The germline V gene has CDR1 GTSNPN and CDR2 SVGIG (reference sequence). The CDR3 loop is CAWSVLADTQYF. In DNA, the CDR3 is TGTGCCTGGAGTGTACTAGCAGATACGCAGTATTTT.

This clone was seen just once. V usage is TRBV7-2 and J usage is TRBJ1-2, with 7 nucleotides matching TRBD1. CDR3 length: 14 amino acids. After removal of 1 base from V and 4 bases from J, the junction contained 3 bases not matched to a gene. Per the germline V gene, CDR1 is SGHTA and CDR2 is FQGNSA. CDR3 coding DNA: TGTGCCAGCAGCTTAGAGACAGGGCCCTATGGCTACACCTTC. Amino acids: CASSLETGPYGYTF.

There are a few counts of this clone. The chain recombines TRBV18 with TRBJ2-7, with TRBD1 matching over 7 bases. V was pared by 4 bases and J by 2 bases, with 5 bases of the junction left unmatched. Germline V gene lookup returns CDR1 KGHSH and CDR2 LQKENI. This CDR3 is built from 14 residues. CDR3 sequence (DNA): TGTGCCAGCTCACTTGTGGGACAGCCCTACGAGCAGTACTTC. This sequence encodes CASSLVGQPYEQYF. The whole variable domain, remainder taken from reference TRBV18 and TRBJ2-7, is NAGVMQNPRHLVRRRGQEARLRCSPMKGHSHVYWYRQLPEEGLKFMVYLQKENIIDESGMPKERFSAEFPKEGPSILRIQQVVRGDSAAYFCASSLVGQPYEQYFGPGTRLTVT.

CDR3 sequence reads: CASSRPGQGNQPQHF. As DNA, the CDR3 is TGTGCCAGCAGCCGACCGGGACAGGGCAATCAGCCCCAGCATTTT. This chain connects TRBV6-6 to TRBJ1-5, with 8 bases aligning to TRBD1. The CDR3 is 15 residues long. The germline V gene encodes CDR1 MNHNY and CDR2 SVGAGI (reference sequence). V was pared by 6 bases and J by 2 bases, with 6 bases of the junction left unmatched.

The CDR3 here is CAISAGDSSYNEQFF. The CDR3 DNA reads as TGTGCCATCAGCGCCGGGGACTCAAGCTACAATGAGCAGTTCTTC. The rearrangement joins TRBV10-3 to TRBJ2-1, with a possible D match to TRBD2 (6 bases). Germline loops: CDR1 ENHRY, CDR2 SYGVKD. V dropped 6 bases and J dropped 3 bases, with 15 bases sitting between them. The CDR3 runs 15 residues.

On this clone itself: At one end the junction does not follow the germline gene, possibly because of a read error. The chain uses TRBV5-4 and TRBJ1-2; 9 positions agree with TRBD1. The CDR3 has 14 residues. Per germline, CDR1 SGHNT and CDR2 YYREEE (reference sequence). The CDR3 nucleotides are TGTGCCAGCAGCTCGGACAGGGGTAACTACGGCTACACCTTC. Residues: CASSSDRGNYGYTF.

The V call is TRBV6-1, the J call TRBJ2-7; 9 positions match TRBD2. Germline values: CDR1 MNHNS, CDR2 SASEGT. The V gene end was trimmed by 3 bases and the J gene end by 2 bases; junction bases not matched to a gene: 5. The CDR3 has 15 amino acids. CDR3 in amino acids: CASSDSGSLPYEQYF. CDR3 bases: TGTGCCAGCAGTGATAGCGGGAGTTTGCCCTACGAGCAGTACTTC.

This sequence joins TRBV28 and TRBJ1-2; 7 bases map to TRBD1. The CDR3 contains 15 residues. Per the germline V gene, CDR1 is MDHEN and CDR2 is SYDVKM. The junction had 9 bases not matched to a gene; V was cut back by 5 bases and J by 3 bases. Here the CDR3 reads CASSRNRGAHYGYTF. In nucleotides, the CDR3 is TGTGCCAGCAGTCGGAACAGGGGAGCGCACTATGGCTACACCTTC.

The chain joins TRBV5-1 to TRBJ1-1; D is undetermined. The length of the CDR3 is 13 residues. Trimming took off 5 bases at V and 3 bases at J, with 11 bases between the two ends. CDR1 and CDR2 (germline): SGHRS, YFSETQ. The CDR3 spells CASRGRGDTEAFF. The CDR3 DNA is TGCGCCAGCAGGGGTCGCGGCGACACTGAAGCTTTCTTT.

V gene TRBV6-1 combines with J gene TRBJ1-2; D is ambiguous. Deletions cut 4 bases from V and 5 bases from J, with 11 bases between. Germline V lookup: CDR1 MNHNS, CDR2 SASEGT. This CDR3 region has 13 residues. CDR3 loop: CASSVLTEYGYTF. CDR3 bases: TGTGCCAGCAGTGTACTGACTGAGTATGGCTACACCTTC.

The chain combines TRBV7-2 with TRBJ2-7; D is perhaps TRBD2 (6 bases). V was pared by 5 bases and J by 4 bases, with 12 bases between. CDR3 length: 13 residues. Looked up from germline, CDR1 is SGHTA and CDR2 is FQGNSA. The CDR3 DNA sequence: TGTGCCAGCAGCATCACAGGAGGGTACGAGCAGTACTTC. Protein: CASSITGGYEQYF.

The chain joins TRBV7-2 to TRBJ1-2; perhaps TRBD1 as D (6 bases). Trimming took 1 base from V and 8 from J, leaving 17 bases between them. The CDR3 spans 15 residues. CDR1 and CDR2 from the germline V gene are SGHTA and FQGNSA. The CDR3 is CASSLGDQGPWGYTF. The CDR3 nucleotides are TGTGCCAGCAGCTTAGGCGATCAGGGGCCCTGGGGCTACACCTTC.

V and J are TRBV29-1 and TRBJ2-3; TRBD2 aligns across 8 bases. In germline, CDR1 is SQVTM, CDR2 ANQGSEA. The V gene end was trimmed by 7 bases and the J gene end by 2 bases; junction bases not matched to a gene: 11. CDR3 length equals 15 residues. The CDR3 DNA reads TGCAGCGCTCCCCCCAGCGGGAGCCTCACAGATACGCAGTATTTT. This translates into CSAPPSGSLTDTQYF.

The chain carries TRBV6-5 and TRBJ1-2, with TRBD1 identical over 9 bases. Germline V CDR1 and CDR2: MNHEY, SVGAGI. The CDR3 has 14 amino acids. Trimming cost V 2 bases and J 2 bases; bases outside gene matches: 0. The chain's CDR3 is CASSYTGGNYGYTF. CDR3 DNA sequence: TGTGCCAGCAGTTACACAGGGGGCAACTATGGCTACACCTTC.